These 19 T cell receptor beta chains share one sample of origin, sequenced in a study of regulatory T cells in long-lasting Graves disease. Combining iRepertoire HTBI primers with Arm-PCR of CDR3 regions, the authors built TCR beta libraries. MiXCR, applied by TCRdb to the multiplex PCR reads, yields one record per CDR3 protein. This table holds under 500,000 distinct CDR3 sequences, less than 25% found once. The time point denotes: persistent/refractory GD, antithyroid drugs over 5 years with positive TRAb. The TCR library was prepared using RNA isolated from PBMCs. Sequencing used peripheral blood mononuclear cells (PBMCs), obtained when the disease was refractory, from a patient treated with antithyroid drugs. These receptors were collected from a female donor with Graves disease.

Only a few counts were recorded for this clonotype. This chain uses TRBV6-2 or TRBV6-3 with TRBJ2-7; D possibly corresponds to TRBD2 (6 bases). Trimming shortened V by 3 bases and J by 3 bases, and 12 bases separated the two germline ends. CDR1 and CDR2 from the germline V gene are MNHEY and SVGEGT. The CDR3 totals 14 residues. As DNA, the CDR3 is TGTGCCAGCAGTTATTCGGGGGAAGGCTACGAGCAGTACTTC. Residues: CASSYSGEGYEQYF.

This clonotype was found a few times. The CDR3 DNA follows: TGTGCCAGCAGCCATCGGGACCCAGACGACTATGGCTACACCTTC. Translating gives CASSHRDPDDYGYTF. The chain combines TRBV14 with TRBJ1-2; the D gene is possibly TRBD1 (5 bases). The CDR3 spans 15 residues. Germline CDR1 and CDR2: SGHDN and FVKESK. The V end lost 3 bases, the J end lost 3 bases, and 14 bases lay between the germline ends.

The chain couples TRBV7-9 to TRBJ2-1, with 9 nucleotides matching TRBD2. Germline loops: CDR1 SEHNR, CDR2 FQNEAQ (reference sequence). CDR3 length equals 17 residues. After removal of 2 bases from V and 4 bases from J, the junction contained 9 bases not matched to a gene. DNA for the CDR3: TGTGCCAGCAGCTTAAACCCGGGACTAGCAGAATACAATGAGCAGTTCTTC. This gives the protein CASSLNPGLAEYNEQFF.

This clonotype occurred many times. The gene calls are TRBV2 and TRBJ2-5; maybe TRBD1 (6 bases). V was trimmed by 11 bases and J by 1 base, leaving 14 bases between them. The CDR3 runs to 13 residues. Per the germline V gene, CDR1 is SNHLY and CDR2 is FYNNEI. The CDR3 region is CAGTRDIQETQYF. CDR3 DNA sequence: TGTGCCGGTACTCGGGACATCCAAGAGACCCAGTACTTC.

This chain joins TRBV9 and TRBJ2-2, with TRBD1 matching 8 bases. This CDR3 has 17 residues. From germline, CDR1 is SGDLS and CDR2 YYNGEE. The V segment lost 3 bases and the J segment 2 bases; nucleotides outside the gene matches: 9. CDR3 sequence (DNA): TGTGCCAGCAGCGAAGGTACAGGGGGACGAAACACCGGGGAGCTGTTTTTT. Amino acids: CASSEGTGGRNTGELFF.

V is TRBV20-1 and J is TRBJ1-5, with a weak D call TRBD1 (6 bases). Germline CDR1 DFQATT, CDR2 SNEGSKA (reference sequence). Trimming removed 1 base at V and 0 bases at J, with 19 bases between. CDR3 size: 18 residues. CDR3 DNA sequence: TGCAGTGCTAGAGGACCTGTCAACAGGGATGGTAGCAATCAGCCCCAGCATTTT. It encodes CSARGPVNRDGSNQPQHF.

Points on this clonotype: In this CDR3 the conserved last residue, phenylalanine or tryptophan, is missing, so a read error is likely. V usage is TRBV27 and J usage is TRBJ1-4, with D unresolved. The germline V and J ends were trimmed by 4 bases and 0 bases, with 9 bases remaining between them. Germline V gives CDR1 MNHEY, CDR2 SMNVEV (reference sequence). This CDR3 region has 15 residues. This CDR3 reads CASSWTGTTNEKLFS. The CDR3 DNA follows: TGTGCCAGCAGTTGGACGGGAACAACTAATGAAAAACTGTTTTCT.

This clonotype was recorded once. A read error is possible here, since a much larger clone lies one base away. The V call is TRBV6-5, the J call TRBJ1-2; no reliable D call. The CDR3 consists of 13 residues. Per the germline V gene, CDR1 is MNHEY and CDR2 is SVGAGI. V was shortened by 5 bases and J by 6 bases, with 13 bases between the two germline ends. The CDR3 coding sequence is TGTGCCAGCAGTGAGATCGCGGGGAATGGCTACACCTTC. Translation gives CASSEIAGNGYTF.

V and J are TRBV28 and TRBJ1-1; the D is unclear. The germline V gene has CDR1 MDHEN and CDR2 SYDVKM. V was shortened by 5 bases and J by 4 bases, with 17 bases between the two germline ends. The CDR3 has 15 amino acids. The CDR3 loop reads CASSLAGNMSTEAFF. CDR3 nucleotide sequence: TGTGCCAGCAGTCTCGCGGGGAACATGAGCACTGAAGCTTTCTTT.

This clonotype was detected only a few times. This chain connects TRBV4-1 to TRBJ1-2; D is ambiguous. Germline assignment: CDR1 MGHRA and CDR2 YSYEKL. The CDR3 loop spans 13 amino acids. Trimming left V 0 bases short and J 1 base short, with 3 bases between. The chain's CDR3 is CASSQELNYGYTF. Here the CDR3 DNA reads TGCGCCAGCAGCCAAGAGCTTAACTATGGCTACACCTTC.

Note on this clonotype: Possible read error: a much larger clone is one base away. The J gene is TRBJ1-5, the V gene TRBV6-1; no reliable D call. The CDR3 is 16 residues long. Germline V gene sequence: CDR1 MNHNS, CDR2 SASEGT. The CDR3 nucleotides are TGTGCCAGCAGTGAAAGAGCGCATATTAGCAATCACCCCCAGCATTTT. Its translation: CASSERAHISNHPQHF.

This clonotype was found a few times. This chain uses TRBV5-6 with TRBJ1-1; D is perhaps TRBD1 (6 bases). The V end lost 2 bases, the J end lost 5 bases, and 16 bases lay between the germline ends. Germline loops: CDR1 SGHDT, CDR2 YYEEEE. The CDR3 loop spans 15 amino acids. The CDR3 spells CASSFSGGARTEAFF. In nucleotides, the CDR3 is TGTGCCAGCAGCTTCTCGGGGGGCGCGCGGACTGAAGCTTTCTTT. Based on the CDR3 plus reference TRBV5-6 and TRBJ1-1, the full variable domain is DAGVTQSPTHLIKTRGQQVTLRCSPKSGHDTVSWYQQALGQGPQFIFQYYEEEERQRGNFPDRFSGHQFPNYSSELNVNALLLGDSALYLCASSFSGGARTEAFFGQGTRLTVV.

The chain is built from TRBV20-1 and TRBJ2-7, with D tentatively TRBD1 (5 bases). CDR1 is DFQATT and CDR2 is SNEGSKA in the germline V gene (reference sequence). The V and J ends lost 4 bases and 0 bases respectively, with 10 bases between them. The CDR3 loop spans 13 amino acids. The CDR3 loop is CSAMGLDSYEQYF. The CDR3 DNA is TGCAGTGCTATGGGGCTAGACTCCTACGAGCAGTACTTC.

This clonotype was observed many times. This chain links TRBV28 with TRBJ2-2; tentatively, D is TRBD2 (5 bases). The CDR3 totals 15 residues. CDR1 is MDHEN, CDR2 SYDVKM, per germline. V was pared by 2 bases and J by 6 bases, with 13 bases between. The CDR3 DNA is TGTGCCAGCAGTTTAACCCTAGCTGGGGCCGGGGAGCTGTTTTTT. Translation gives CASSLTLAGAGELFF. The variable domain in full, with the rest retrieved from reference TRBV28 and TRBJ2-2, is DVKVTQSSRYLVKRTGEKVFLECVQDMDHENMFWYRQDPGLGLRLIYFSYDVKMKEKGDIPEGYSVSREKKERFSLILESASTNQTSMYLCASSLTLAGAGELFFGEGSRLTVL.

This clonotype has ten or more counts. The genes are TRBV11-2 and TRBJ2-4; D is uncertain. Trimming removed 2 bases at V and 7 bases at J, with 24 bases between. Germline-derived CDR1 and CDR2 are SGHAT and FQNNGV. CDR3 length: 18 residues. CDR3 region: CASSLLIDPRSPKNIQYF. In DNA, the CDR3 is TGTGCCAGCAGCTTACTAATCGACCCCCGATCTCCAAAGAACATTCAGTACTTC.

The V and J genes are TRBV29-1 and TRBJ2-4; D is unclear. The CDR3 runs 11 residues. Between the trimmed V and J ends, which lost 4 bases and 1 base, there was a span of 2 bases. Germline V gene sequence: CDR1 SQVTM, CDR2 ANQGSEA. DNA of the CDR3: TGCAGCGTTGTGGCCAAAAACATTCAGTACTTC. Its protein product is CSVVAKNIQYF. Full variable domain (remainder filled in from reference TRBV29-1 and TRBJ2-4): SAVISQKPSRDICQRGTSLTIQCQVDSQVTMMFWYRQQPGQSLTLIATANQGSEATYESGFVIDKFPISRPNLTFSTLTVSNMSPEDSSIYLCSVVAKNIQYFGAGTRLSVL.

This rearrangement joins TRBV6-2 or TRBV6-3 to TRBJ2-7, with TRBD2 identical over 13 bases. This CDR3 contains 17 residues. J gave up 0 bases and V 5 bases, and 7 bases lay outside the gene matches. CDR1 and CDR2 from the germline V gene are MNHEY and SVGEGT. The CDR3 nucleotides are TGTGCCAGCAGTGTCGGGACTAGCGGGATAAGCTCCTACGAGCAGTACTTC. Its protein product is CASSVGTSGISSYEQYF.

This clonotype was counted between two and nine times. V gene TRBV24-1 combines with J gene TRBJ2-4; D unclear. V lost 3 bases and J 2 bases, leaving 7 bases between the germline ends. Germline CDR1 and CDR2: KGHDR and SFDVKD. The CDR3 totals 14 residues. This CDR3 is CATSDDRPKNIQYF. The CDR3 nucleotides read TGTGCCACCAGTGATGACCGACCCAAAAACATTCAGTACTTC.

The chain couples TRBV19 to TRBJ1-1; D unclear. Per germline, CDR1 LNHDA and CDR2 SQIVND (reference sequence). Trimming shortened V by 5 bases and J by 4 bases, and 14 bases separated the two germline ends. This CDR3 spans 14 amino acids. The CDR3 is CASSLRTSGTEAFF. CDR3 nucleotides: TGTGCCAGTAGTCTCCGGACCAGCGGCACTGAAGCTTTCTTT.